Following are 23 T cell receptor beta chains from one sample sequenced in a study of cytomegalovirus exposure and HLA in healthy donors. Amplification used 60 Vbeta primers and 13 Jbeta primers. Method: immunoSEQ multiplex PCR; TCRdb's copy keeps in-frame clones and lacks some. The data hold 90,000 to 140,000 clones, with 76% observed a single time. The sequencing sample was made of PBMCs. These TCRs come from a man between 40 and 49 years old in good health and CMV-seropositive.

The chain is built from TRBV9 and TRBJ1-2; 11 bases fit TRBD1. Trimming cost V 4 bases and J 0 bases; bases outside gene matches: 2. Looked up from germline, CDR1 is SGDLS and CDR2 is YYNGEE. The CDR3 extends over 15 amino acids. The CDR3 loop is CASSSGQGANYGYTF. The CDR3 nucleotides read TGTGCCAGCAGCTCGGGACAGGGGGCTAACTATGGCTACACCTTC.

This rearrangement joins TRBV5-5 to TRBJ1-4, with 11 bases identical to TRBD1. Unmatched junction bases numbered 3, after V lost 4 bases and J lost 7 bases. The CDR3 runs 14 residues. Germline V gene lookup returns CDR1 SGHKS and CDR2 YYEKEE (reference sequence). This chain's CDR3 is CASSLGQGGEKLFF. The CDR3 DNA reads TGTGCCAGCAGCCTGGGACAGGGGGGTGAAAAACTGTTTTTT.

The gene calls are TRBV9 and TRBJ2-5; TRBD2 aligns across 8 bases. The CDR3 has 16 residues. Germline V gene sequence: CDR1 SGDLS, CDR2 YYNGEE. The V and J ends lost 0 bases and 3 bases, in that order; junction bases with no gene match: 7. The CDR3 here is CASSVDQAGGEETQYF. The DNA for the CDR3 is TGTGCCAGCAGCGTAGACCAGGCCGGGGGGGAAGAGACCCAGTACTTC.

The chain has TRBV4-3 and TRBJ2-3; 10 nucleotides agree with TRBD1. V gave up 1 base and J gave up 4 bases; unmatched junction bases: 8. The germline V gene has CDR1 LGHNA and CDR2 YSLEER. This CDR3 is built from 17 residues. CDR3 residues: CASSQGTSGTGADTQYF. Written as DNA, the CDR3 is TGCGCCAGCAGCCAAGGCACTTCCGGGACAGGGGCAGATACGCAGTATTTT.

J is TRBJ1-2 and V is TRBV6-4; no reliable D call. Germline lookup yields CDR1 MRHNA and CDR2 SNTAGT. The CDR3 runs to 13 residues. V was clipped by 4 bases and J by 4 bases, with 10 bases between them. CDR3: CASSAGVGYGYTF. The CDR3, as DNA: TGTGCCAGCAGTGCCGGGGTAGGCTATGGCTACACCTTC.

V and J are TRBV11-3 and TRBJ2-2; TRBD1 is a possible D gene (5 bases). Trimming took 1 base from V and 6 from J, leaving 15 bases between them. Germline V gene data show CDR1 as SGHNT and CDR2 as YENEEA. The CDR3 covers 16 residues. The CDR3 nucleotides are TGTGCCAGCAGCTTAGGGCGCAGGGCTAGTCCCGGGGAGCTGTTTTTT. This gives the protein CASSLGRRASPGELFF.

The chain uses TRBV5-5 and TRBJ1-3, with TRBD1 as a possible D gene (5 bases). Germline loops: CDR1 SGHKS, CDR2 YYEKEE (reference sequence). This CDR3 region has 14 residues. V lost 1 base and J lost 1, with 6 bases in between. The CDR3 bases are TGTGCCAGCAGCTTGACAGGATCTGGAAACACCATATATTTT. It specifies CASSLTGSGNTIYF.

Comment on this clone: The junction shows a germline mismatch at one end, possibly a read error. The V and J genes are TRBV11-3 and TRBJ2-4, with 9 bases aligning to TRBD2. Germline V gives CDR1 SGHNT, CDR2 YENEEA. This CDR3 has 15 residues. Here the CDR3 DNA reads TGTGCCAGCAGCCGTTTAGCGGGGGCCAAAAACAGTCAGTACTTC. It yields the protein CASSRLAGAKNSQYF.

V gene TRBV19 combines with J gene TRBJ2-6; no reliable D call. V was trimmed by 3 bases and J by 3 bases, leaving 12 bases between them. CDR3 length equals 16 residues. CDR1 and CDR2 from the germline V gene are LNHDA and SQIVND (reference sequence). CDR3 sequence: CASSMHLPGGANVLTF. DNA of the CDR3: TGTGCCAGTAGTATGCACCTCCCAGGTGGGGCCAACGTCCTGACTTTC.

The chain recombines TRBV7-8 with TRBJ2-1; 12 bases line up with TRBD2. The V segment lost 2 bases and the J segment 6 bases; nucleotides outside the gene matches: 11. The CDR3 is 18 residues long. Germline CDR1 and CDR2: SGHVS and FQNEAQ. The CDR3 DNA sequence: TGTGCCAGCAGCTTACCCGGACTAGCGGGAAATAGGGGCAATGAGCAGTTCTTC. Its translation: CASSLPGLAGNRGNEQFF.

The rearrangement uses TRBV11-2 and TRBJ1-1; tentatively, D is TRBD1 (5 bases). CDR3 size: 15 residues. V was trimmed by 5 bases and J by 3 bases, leaving 16 bases between them. Germline V CDR1 and CDR2: SGHAT, FQNNGV. The CDR3 DNA reads as TGTGCCAGCAGCCGAACAGGAAGAGCAGACACTGAAGCTTTCTTT. Its protein is CASSRTGRADTEAFF.

This chain joins TRBV15 and TRBJ2-5, with D possibly TRBD1 on 6 matching bases. V was cut by 0 bases and J by 5 bases, with 10 bases left in between. The CDR3 runs to 14 residues. Germline V gene data show CDR1 as LNHNV and CDR2 as YYDKDF (reference sequence). CDR3 residues: CATSRDRGSETQYF. The CDR3 DNA follows: TGTGCCACCAGCAGAGACAGGGGTTCGGAGACCCAGTACTTC.

This clone is a singleton in its sample. The rearrangement uses TRBV4-3 and TRBJ2-3, with TRBD1 identical over 10 bases. V trimming: 3 bases; J trimming: 3 bases; junction bases outside the gene matches: 3. Germline CDR1 LGHNA, CDR2 YSLEER. The length of the CDR3 is 15 residues. The CDR3 DNA reads as TGCGCCAGCAGCCATGACAGGGGGCGGACAGATACGCAGTATTTT. Its protein is CASSHDRGRTDTQYF.

This chain links TRBV2 with TRBJ1-4, with D unresolved. Germline V gene lookup returns CDR1 SNHLY and CDR2 FYNNEI. This CDR3 region has 16 residues. V gave up 5 bases and J gave up 8 bases, with 21 bases separating them. CDR3 nucleotides: TGTGCCAGCAGTCGCCCCCTACGTGAAGGTAGCGAAAAACTGTTTTTT. It is translated as CASSRPLREGSEKLFF.

This sequence joins TRBV5-4 and TRBJ2-1, with 10 positions matching TRBD2. The CDR3 extends over 16 amino acids. Germline V CDR1 and CDR2: SGHNT, YYREEE (reference sequence). The V and J ends lost 3 bases and 5 bases, in that order; junction bases with no gene match: 8. CDR3 loop: CASSSAWTSGNNEQFF. DNA of the CDR3: TGTGCCAGCAGCTCCGCTTGGACTAGCGGCAACAATGAGCAGTTCTTC.

The V and J genes are TRBV7-8 and TRBJ1-1; 9 bases align to TRBD1. The CDR3 runs 16 residues. In germline, CDR1 is SGHVS, CDR2 FQNEAQ. V gave up 4 bases and J gave up 0 bases; unmatched junction bases: 6. CDR3 sequence (DNA): TGTGCCAGCAGCTCCTTGGACAGGGGTATGAACACTGAAGCTTTCTTT. Its translation: CASSSLDRGMNTEAFF. Combining the CDR3 with reference TRBV7-8 and TRBJ1-1 gives the whole variable domain GAGVSQSPRYKVAKRGQDVALRCDPISGHVSLFWYQQALGQGPEFLTYFQNEAQLDKSGLPSDRFFAERPEGSVSTLKIQRTQQEDSAVYLCASSSLDRGMNTEAFFGQGTRLTVV.

The sample holds a few counts of this clone. The V call is TRBV6-1, the J call TRBJ2-1; D is possibly TRBD2 (5 bases). Trimming removed 5 bases from V and 7 bases from J, with 6 bases in between. The CDR3 is made up of 11 amino acids. CDR1 and CDR2 (germline): MNHNS, SASEGT. The CDR3 spells CASSLANEQFF. The CDR3 DNA sequence: TGTGCCAGCAGTTTAGCGAATGAGCAGTTCTTC.

The chain carries TRBV28 and TRBJ1-2, with 7 positions matching TRBD1. The CDR3 runs 15 residues. Germline loops: CDR1 MDHEN, CDR2 SYDVKM. The V gene end was trimmed by 3 bases and the J gene end by 6 bases; junction bases not matched to a gene: 10. CDR3 sequence reads: CASSLVQNRGHGYTF. The CDR3 DNA follows: TGTGCCAGCAGTTTGGTTCAAAACAGGGGACATGGCTACACCTTC.

The rearrangement joins TRBV10-3 to TRBJ2-5; 7 nucleotides line up with TRBD1. The CDR3 loop spans 13 amino acids. The germline gives CDR1 ENHRY, CDR2 SYGVKD. V lost 5 bases to trimming and J lost 5 bases; unmatched junction nucleotides: 5. CDR3 nucleotides: TGTGCCATCAGTAATCTACAGGGGGAGACCCAGTACTTC. Its translation: CAISNLQGETQYF.

V is TRBV6-4 and J is TRBJ1-2; a weak D match, TRBD1 (5 bases). Trimming stripped 4 bases from V and 8 bases from J, with 11 bases between. Per germline, CDR1 MRHNA and CDR2 SNTAGT. This CDR3 region has 12 residues. CDR3 amino acids: CASSAGEGGYTF. The CDR3 nucleotides read TGTGCCAGCAGTGCGGGGGAGGGAGGCTACACCTTC.

This clone showed up just a few times. The chain joins TRBV9 to TRBJ2-1, with 7 bases matching TRBD2. Germline trimming cut 0 bases from V and 3 bases from J; bases unmatched to any gene: 3. Germline V gives CDR1 SGDLS, CDR2 YYNGEE. This CDR3 has 15 amino acids. The CDR3, as DNA: TGTGCCAGCAGCGTAGGACGGGGGGTCTACAATGAGCAGTTCTTC. Translated: CASSVGRGVYNEQFF.

The chain uses TRBV9 and TRBJ2-7; 14 bases match TRBD2. V was pared by 4 bases and J by 2 bases, with 8 bases of the junction left unmatched. The CDR3 totals 17 residues. The germline CDR1 and CDR2 sequences are SGDLS and YYNGEE. CDR3 DNA: TGTGCCAGCAGCCCAACCGGACTAGCGGGGGGCCCCTACGAGCAGTACTTC. Its translation is CASSPTGLAGGPYEQYF.

This clone was picked up a small number of times. CDR3 region: CASSARGGRGSVANEKLFF. CDR3 DNA sequence: TGTGCCAGCAGCGCCCGAGGGGGAAGGGGGAGCGTGGCTAATGAAAAACTGTTTTTT. The J gene is TRBJ1-4, the V gene TRBV9; D possibly corresponds to TRBD1 (6 bases). Germline V gene sequence: CDR1 SGDLS, CDR2 YYNGEE. This CDR3 is 19 amino acids long. The V end was cut by 3 bases, the J end by 3 bases, with 24 bases between.